Shown below are 14 T cell receptor beta chains from a single sample sequenced in a study of post-analysis software for immune sequencing data. General study points: TRBV5-6, TRBV5-1 and TRBV20-1 were among four to six TRBV segments more frequent in patients than controls.

Unique molecular identifiers tagged the TCR beta cDNA libraries. TCRdb processed the PCR reads anew with MiXCR; each CDR3 protein has one entry. In the table there are about 200,000 distinct CDR3 sequences, 29% of which are singletons. The antigens for these receptors are not known. The sample comprised blood. These receptors came from a girl under 18 with multiple sclerosis.

Many counts were recorded for this clonotype. The chain couples TRBV18 to TRBJ2-7; D uncertain. From germline, CDR1 is KGHSH and CDR2 LQKENI. V lost 2 bases and J 3 bases, leaving 14 bases between the germline ends. The CDR3 has 15 amino acids. In DNA form, the CDR3 reads TGTGCCAGCTCACCAATGGGGAACACCCGCTACGAGCAGTACTTC. This sequence encodes CASSPMGNTRYEQYF.

This clonotype came up once. The chain couples TRBV18 to TRBJ2-1; TRBD2 matches 14 bases. The CDR3 runs 17 residues. Germline CDR1 and CDR2: KGHSH and LQKENI. After removal of 5 bases from V and 8 bases from J, the junction contained 11 bases not matched to a gene. The CDR3 protein is CASSSGTSGGLRDEQFF. The CDR3 region has the DNA TGTGCCAGCTCATCCGGGACTAGCGGGGGCCTCAGGGATGAGCAGTTCTTC.

This clonotype was picked up a small number of times. The chain carries TRBV11-2 and TRBJ2-1; D remains unclear. V lost 3 bases and J lost 8, with 14 bases in between. In germline, CDR1 is SGHAT, CDR2 FQNNGV. CDR3 length: 14 amino acids. CDR3 in DNA: TGTGCCAGCAGCTTCCCCCCCCAGGTCCATGAGCAGTTCTTC. This gives the protein CASSFPPQVHEQFF. Variable domain in full (rest from reference TRBV11-2 and TRBJ2-1): EAGVAQSPRYKIIEKRQSVAFWCNPISGHATLYWYQQILGQGPKLLIQFQNNGVVDDSQLPKDRFSAERLKGVDSTLKIQPAKLEDSAVYLCASSFPPQVHEQFFGPGTRLTVL.

This clonotype was counted at least ten times. The genes are TRBV6-5 and TRBJ1-1, with 8 nucleotides matching TRBD1. Germline values: CDR1 MNHEY, CDR2 SVGAGI. CDR3 length: 13 amino acids. V lost 6 bases, J lost 10 bases, and 10 bases stayed unmatched. The CDR3 spells CASSPLGTGGAFF. The CDR3 coding sequence is TGTGCCAGCAGCCCATTAGGGACAGGTGGAGCTTTCTTT.

This chain joins TRBV7-9 and TRBJ2-7; the match to TRBD1 covers 10 bases. With 4 bases clipped from V and 6 bases from J, the junction kept 3 bases outside the gene matches. This CDR3 region has 13 residues. Germline V gene sequence: CDR1 SEHNR, CDR2 FQNEAQ (reference sequence). The CDR3 loop reads CASSWDRGSEQYF. The CDR3 DNA reads TGTGCCAGCAGCTGGGACAGGGGTTCCGAGCAGTACTTC.

V gene TRBV5-1 combines with J gene TRBJ2-5; 10 bases agree with TRBD2. This CDR3 is built from 16 residues. Germline values: CDR1 SGHRS, CDR2 YFSETQ. V lost 0 bases to trimming and J lost 2 bases; unmatched junction nucleotides: 4. CDR3 residues: CASSLGPSGGQETQYF. The CDR3 DNA reads as TGCGCCAGCAGCTTGGGGCCTAGCGGGGGACAAGAGACCCAGTACTTC.

This clonotype has just a few counts. The chain couples TRBV20-1 to TRBJ2-1, with 13 nucleotides matching TRBD2. Per the germline V gene, CDR1 is DFQATT and CDR2 is SNEGSKA (reference sequence). The CDR3 has 20 residues. V shed 0 bases, J shed 0 bases, and the junction held 11 bases outside the gene matches. CDR3 sequence: CSARDRGLAGRKSSYNEQFF. DNA for the CDR3: TGCAGTGCTAGAGATAGGGGACTAGCGGGACGAAAAAGCTCCTACAATGAGCAGTTCTTC.

The chain links TRBV6-5 to TRBJ2-5; the match to TRBD2 covers 11 bases. With V trimmed by 6 bases and J by 5 bases, 8 bases remained unmatched. The CDR3 covers 15 residues. Per germline, CDR1 MNHEY and CDR2 SVGAGI. The CDR3 region is CASRPSGGSVETQYF. The CDR3 DNA reads as TGTGCCAGCAGACCTAGCGGGGGGTCAGTTGAGACCCAGTACTTC.

For the CDR3, the DNA is TGCAGCGGTACAGGGGAGCTTAGCTCCTACAATGAGCAGTTCTTC. It is translated as CSGTGELSSYNEQFF. The chain links TRBV29-1 to TRBJ2-1, with 7 bases identical to TRBD1. Trimming cost V 7 bases and J 0 bases; bases outside gene matches: 9. CDR3 length: 15 residues. Germline values: CDR1 SQVTM, CDR2 ANQGSEA.

This clonotype has a count of ten or more. The CDR3 here is CASSLVGIYEQYF. The CDR3, as DNA: TGTGCCAGCAGCTTGGTGGGGATCTACGAGCAGTACTTC. This chain uses TRBV5-5 with TRBJ2-7; D gene unclear. CDR3 length equals 13 residues. Germline V gene sequence: CDR1 SGHKS, CDR2 YYEKEE (reference sequence). Trimming left V 0 bases short and J 3 bases short, with 7 bases between.

This clonotype was seen repeatedly, ten times or more. This chain uses TRBV7-2 with TRBJ1-5; 10 nucleotides agree with TRBD1. V lost 5 bases, J lost 7 bases, and 2 bases stayed unmatched. Germline V gene lookup returns CDR1 SGHTA and CDR2 FQGNSA. This CDR3 has 13 residues. CDR3 bases: TGTGCCAGCAGCCGGGGACAGGGGCAGCCCCAGCATTTT. This codes for CASSRGQGQPQHF.

This clonotype was counted only a few times. The V call is TRBV20-1, the J call TRBJ1-5; 9 bases line up with TRBD1. This CDR3 has 16 residues. In germline, CDR1 is DFQATT, CDR2 SNEGSKA (reference sequence). The trim removed 4 bases at V and 3 bases at J, leaving 10 bases unmatched. The CDR3 DNA reads as TGCAGTGCTATTCCGGGACAGGGCACATTCAATCAGCCCCAGCATTTT. This encodes CSAIPGQGTFNQPQHF.

The V call is TRBV20-1, the J call TRBJ1-1; D not resolved. Between the trimmed V and J ends, which lost 0 bases and 7 bases, there was a span of 9 bases. The length of the CDR3 is 12 residues. Germline assignment: CDR1 DFQATT and CDR2 SNEGSKA (reference sequence). CDR3 sequence (DNA): TGCAGTGCTAGAGAGGGCAGTAATGAAGCTTTCTTT. It translates to CSAREGSNEAFF.

In its sample, this clonotype was seen a few times. This chain uses TRBV28 with TRBJ1-1, with 7 bases fitting TRBD1. The CDR3 runs 13 residues. V trimming: 7 bases; J trimming: 4 bases; junction bases outside the gene matches: 6. Germline values: CDR1 MDHEN, CDR2 SYDVKM. CDR3 DNA: TGTGCCAGCATTTCCCAGGGGGGCACTGAAGCTTTCTTT. This translates into CASISQGGTEAFF.